Listed below are T cell receptor beta chains from one sample, sequenced in a study of beta chain features in type 1 diabetes. TCRdb's copy holds only in-frame clones and misses some; the assay was immunoSEQ multiplex PCR. This table holds hundreds of thousands of clones, roughly a sixth found once. The sample consisted of naive CD4+ T cells from blood. All receptors derive from a young man in good health. CDR3s include the opening cysteine and the closing phenylalanine or tryptophan. The order of the fields is clone size, J gene, V gene, D gene, CDR3 DNA, CDR3 protein. A D gene is named only where the DNA matches it firmly. Clone size appears in some rows only: once, few, many, or a class for an expanded clone.

-,TRBJ2-7,TRBV7-2,-,TGTGCCAGCAGAACCAAGCCCTACGAGCAGTACTTC,CASRTKPYEQYF
-,TRBJ2-3,TRBV19,TRBD1,TGTGCCAGTAGTAGGGGACAGGGATACACAGATACGCAGTATTTT,CASSRGQGYTDTQYF
-,TRBJ2-6,TRBV19,TRBD1,TGTGCCAGTAGACCCGGGACAGGCCTCTCTGGGGCCAACGTCCTGACTTTC,CASRPGTGLSGANVLTF
-,TRBJ1-5,TRBV15,-,TGTGCCACCAGCAAGTGGCGGTCTAGCAATCAGCCCCAGCATTTT,CATSKWRSSNQPQHF
few,TRBJ1-1,TRBV18,TRBD1,TGTGCCAGCTCACCGCTACAGGGGGCGCGGGCCGAAGCTTTCTTT,CASSPLQGARAEAFF
-,TRBJ2-3,TRBV5-1,-,TGCGCCAGCAGGGCAACTGACGGTTTTGATACGCAGTATTTT,CASRATDGFDTQYF
-,TRBJ1-2,TRBV11-1,-,TGTGCCAGCAGCCCAGGTTCGACTTTTGGCTACACCTTC,CASSPGSTFGYTF
few,TRBJ2-7,TRBV7-2,-,TGTGCCAGCTCGGGGATTTACGAGCAGTACTTC,CASSGIYEQYF
-,TRBJ1-2,TRBV7-2,-,TGTGCCAGCAGCCTGACCCCTACGACAGGTCAATATGGCTACACCTTC,CASSLTPTTGQYGYTF
few,TRBJ2-3,TRBV9,TRBD1,TGTGCCAGCAGCGTAGGTGGGGGACAGACTACAGATACGCAGTATTTT,CASSVGGGQTTDTQYF
-,TRBJ2-5,TRBV14,-,TGTGCCAGCAGCCAAGTAGGGGGTGGGACCCAGTACTTC,CASSQVGGGTQYF
-,TRBJ2-6,TRBV25-1,-,TGTGCCAGCAGTAAGTTGAGTGGGGCCAACGTCCTGACTTTC,CASSKLSGANVLTF
few,TRBJ2-3,TRBV7-3,-,TGTGCCAGCAGCTTGGGGCCCCAGGCGGCAGATACGCAGTATTTT,CASSLGPQAADTQYF
-,TRBJ2-6,TRBV28,-,TGTGCCAGCAGTTTAGCTAGAACCTCTGGGGCCAACGTCCTGACTTTC,CASSLARTSGANVLTF
few,TRBJ2-4,TRBV4-1,TRBD2,TGCGCCAGCAGCCAAGGACTAGCGGGAGGGATAGCCAAAAACATTCAGTACTTC,CASSQGLAGGIAKNIQYF
few,TRBJ2-5,TRBV29-1,TRBD2,TGCAGCATCGGACTAGCCAGGGAGACCCAGTACTTC,CSIGLARETQYF
few,TRBJ1-1,TRBV5-4,-,TGTGCCAGCAGCTTGGATTCGGCCAGCCCTGAAGCTTTCTTT,CASSLDSASPEAFF
-,TRBJ1-6,TRBV9,-,TGTGCCAGCAGCCCAAGGGCGAGCGCCATCCGGGGTTCACCCCTCCACTTT,CASSPRASAIRGSPLHF
-,TRBJ1-1,TRBV28,-,TGTGCCAGCAGTGGCAGGCGGGGGCCACGCAAGAACACTGAAGCTTTCTTT,CASSGRRGPRKNTEAFF
few,TRBJ2-3,TRBV9,-,TGTGCCAGCAGCGCGACAGTTGCTAGCACAGATACGCAGTATTTT,CASSATVASTDTQYF
few,TRBJ1-2,TRBV2,TRBD1,TGTGCCAGCATTGTGGACAGGGAGCGCTATGGCTACACCTTC,CASIVDRERYGYTF
-,TRBJ2-3,TRBV28,-,TGTGCCAGCACTAATCCGGGGTGGGGCACAGATACGCAGTATTTT,CASTNPGWGTDTQYF
few,TRBJ2-7,TRBV28,-,TGTGCCAGCAGTCCAACGCCCCCTAGCAGGGGATACGAGCAGTACTTC,CASSPTPPSRGYEQYF
few,TRBJ2-7,TRBV21-1,-,-,CASRVWGQGTYEQYF
-,TRBJ2-2,TRBV29-1,-,TGCAGCGTTTGGAGAAACACCGGGGAGCTGTTTTTT,CSVWRNTGELFF
-,TRBJ1-4,TRBV18,-,TGTGCCAGCTCACCACTGACAGGAACTAATGAAAAACTGTTTTTT,CASSPLTGTNEKLFF
-,TRBJ2-6,TRBV5-1,TRBD1,TGCGCCAGCAGCTTGACTTTAGGGGGCTCAATCTCTGGGGCCAACGTCCTGACTTTC,CASSLTLGGSISGANVLTF
-,TRBJ1-2,TRBV28,-,TGTGCCAGCTTATCATCCCGGGACTTTAACTATGGCTACACCTTC,CASLSSRDFNYGYTF
few,TRBJ1-2,TRBV28,-,TGTGCCAGCAGCCAAAGGCAGGGTCGTGGCTACACCTTC,CASSQRQGRGYTF